This entry lists 15 T cell receptor beta chains sequenced from one sample in a study of cytomegalovirus exposure and HLA in healthy donors. Primers included in the PCR were 60 Vbeta and 13 Jbeta primers. Clones were sequenced by immunoSEQ multiplex PCR, and TCRdb holds only the in-frame ones, with some missing. The table lists 130,000 to 150,000 clones, roughly 80% of them singletons. Material: PBMCs. The receptor set was obtained from a woman aged 25-40 years in good health and CMV-seronegative.

The chain joins TRBV28 to TRBJ2-1; 11 nucleotides match TRBD2. The trim removed 0 bases at V and 7 bases at J, leaving 11 bases unmatched. CDR3 length equals 18 residues. The germline V gene has CDR1 MDHEN and CDR2 SYDVKM. The DNA for the CDR3 is TGTGCCAGCAGTTTATGGAGCAGCTTTTCTAGCGGGAGGAATGAGCAGTTCTTC. Amino acids: CASSLWSSFSSGRNEQFF.

This chain links TRBV20-1 with TRBJ2-7; 7 positions match TRBD1. Germline-derived CDR1 and CDR2 are DFQATT and SNEGSKA (reference sequence). This CDR3 contains 11 residues. V was pared by 8 bases and J by 2 bases, with 3 bases of the junction left unmatched. CDR3 nucleotides: TGCAGTTGTAGGGGGCCCTACGAGCAGTACTTC. It codes for CSCRGPYEQYF.

CDR3: CASSLSPGANVLTF. As DNA, the CDR3 is TGTGCCAGCAGCTTAAGCCCTGGGGCCAACGTCCTGACTTTC. This chain uses TRBV11-1 with TRBJ2-6; D remains ambiguous. V was shortened by 2 bases and J by 2 bases, with 4 bases between the two germline ends. This CDR3 comprises 14 residues. Germline V gives CDR1 SGHAT, CDR2 FQDESV (reference sequence).

This clone has a handful of counts. The chain joins TRBV6-6 to TRBJ1-5; D remains ambiguous. Trimming removed 2 bases from V and 3 bases from J, with 8 bases in between. This CDR3 has 14 residues. From germline, CDR1 is MNHNY and CDR2 SVGAGI (reference sequence). CDR3 amino acids: CASSYGQANQPQHF. In nucleotides, the CDR3 is TGTGCCAGCAGTTACGGGCAGGCCAATCAGCCCCAGCATTTT.

This clone was detected only a few times. The chain employs TRBV6-1 and TRBJ2-3; D perhaps matches TRBD2 (6 bases). V dropped 1 base and J dropped 11 bases, with 22 bases sitting between them. The CDR3 covers 16 residues. Germline V gives CDR1 MNHNS, CDR2 SASEGT. CDR3 amino acids: CASSEDGTLSAHGQYF. Written as DNA, the CDR3 is TGTGCCAGCAGTGAAGACGGGACTTTGAGTGCGCATGGGCAGTATTTT.

This chain connects TRBV15 to TRBJ1-1, with a possible D match to TRBD1 (6 bases). The CDR3 has 13 residues. The germline V gene has CDR1 LNHNV and CDR2 YYDKDF (reference sequence). V lost 8 bases, J lost 2 bases, and 12 bases lay in between. CDR3 residues: CATRRGANTEAFF. The CDR3 nucleotides read TGTGCCACCCGTCGGGGGGCAAACACTGAAGCTTTCTTT.

The chain carries TRBV6-1 and TRBJ1-5; D gene uncertain. The CDR3 is 15 amino acids. Germline V gives CDR1 MNHNS, CDR2 SASEGT. V was cut by 7 bases and J by 2 bases, with 15 bases left in between. The CDR3 DNA reads as TGTGCCAGCACCGCTGGAGGTCAACGCAATCAGCCCCAGCATTTT. Translating gives CASTAGGQRNQPQHF.

V gene TRBV7-3 combines with J gene TRBJ2-1; 10 bases fit TRBD1. The CDR3 extends over 14 amino acids. Germline lookup yields CDR1 SGHTA and CDR2 FQGTGA. The V gene end was trimmed by 5 bases and the J gene end by 9 bases; junction bases not matched to a gene: 7. The CDR3 DNA is TGTGCCAGCAGCGCCCGGACAGGGGGGGGTGAGCAGTTCTTC. Protein product: CASSARTGGGEQFF.

V usage is TRBV6-1 and J usage is TRBJ2-2; weak D call: TRBD2 (6 bases). The germline V gene has CDR1 MNHNS and CDR2 SASEGT. This CDR3 has 15 amino acids. Trimming cost V 4 bases and J 3 bases, with 12 bases left between them. Here the CDR3 reads CASSAGGVDTGELFF. CDR3 in DNA: TGTGCCAGCAGTGCCGGCGGGGTCGACACCGGGGAGCTGTTTTTT.

This rearrangement joins TRBV28 to TRBJ2-7; 7 bases line up with TRBD1. J lost 6 bases, V lost 0 bases, and 11 bases had no gene match. Germline CDR1 reads MDHEN; CDR2 reads SYDVKM. The CDR3 has 16 residues. DNA for the CDR3: TGTGCCAGCAGTTTATGGAGGCCAGGGGGAAGGTCCGAGCAGTACTTC. Its translation is CASSLWRPGGRSEQYF. The full variable domain, its missing parts supplied by reference TRBV28 and TRBJ2-7, is DVKVTQSSRYLVKRTGEKVFLECVQDMDHENMFWYRQDPGLGLRLIYFSYDVKMKEKGDIPEGYSVSREKKERFSLILESASTNQTSMYLCASSLWRPGGRSEQYFGPGTRLTVT.

This clone was picked up a small number of times. V is TRBV15 and J is TRBJ2-7, with D maybe TRBD2 (6 bases). The V gene lost 0 bases and the J gene lost 12 bases, with 12 bases spanning the gap. From germline, CDR1 is LNHNV and CDR2 YYDKDF (reference sequence). The CDR3 runs to 12 residues. CDR3 sequence (DNA): TGTGCCACCAGCAGAGATATGGGGGGAACGTACTTC. This codes for CATSRDMGGTYF.

The chain joins TRBV6-1 to TRBJ2-7; D perhaps matches TRBD2 (6 bases). The CDR3 spans 14 residues. CDR1 MNHNS and CDR2 SASEGT come from the germline V gene. V was clipped by 5 bases and J by 4 bases, with 15 bases between them. In DNA form, the CDR3 reads TGTGCCAGCAGTCGAGAAAAAGGACTATACGAGCAGTACTTC. It is translated as CASSREKGLYEQYF.

J is TRBJ2-2 and V is TRBV7-9, with TRBD2 identical over 9 bases. The germline gives CDR1 SEHNR, CDR2 FQNEAQ (reference sequence). The V segment lost 4 bases and the J segment 5 bases; nucleotides outside the gene matches: 8. The CDR3 has 16 amino acids. The CDR3 nucleotides are TGTGCCAGCAGCTCTCCTGGTAGCGGGAGAACCGGGGAGCTGTTTTTT. It codes for CASSSPGSGRTGELFF.

The genes are TRBV5-1 and TRBJ2-5, with TRBD2 matching 8 bases. The V gene end was trimmed by 4 bases and the J gene end by 5 bases; junction bases not matched to a gene: 7. CDR1 SGHRS and CDR2 YFSETQ come from the germline V gene. This CDR3 contains 14 residues. The DNA of the CDR3 is TGCGCCAGCAGCACCGGGACTAGACGTGAGACCCAGTACTTC. This encodes CASSTGTRRETQYF.

The rearrangement joins TRBV5-6 to TRBJ1-5, with D possibly being TRBD1 (6 bases). The ends were cut back, 4 bases at V and 4 bases at J, with 15 bases in the middle. CDR3 length: 15 residues. Germline-derived CDR1 and CDR2 are SGHDT and YYEEEE. CDR3 in amino acids: CASSQTGLENQPQHF. CDR3 DNA sequence: TGTGCCAGCAGCCAGACAGGCCTTGAAAATCAGCCCCAGCATTTT.